This entry is about one TCR beta chain. Profiling relied on immunoSEQ multiplex PCR, and the TCRdb table lists in-frame clones only, not all of them. This table holds some 200,000 clones, about 94% found once. This sample was included in a study of control samples from healthy donors and cancer patients. V was cut by 4 bases and J by 4 bases, with 8 bases left in between. Germline values: CDR1 SGHRS, CDR2 YFSETQ. CDR3 length equals 12 residues. The sample comprised blood. This receptor was obtained from a man aged 45 to 65 in good health. V is TRBV5-1 and J is TRBJ1-2, with no clear D. CDR3 sequence (DNA): TGCGCCAGCAGCGACGGAGCCTATGGCTACACCTTC. Its protein is CASSDGAYGYTF.